Following are 25 T cell receptor beta chains from one sample sequenced in a study of CD8 T cells in ankylosing spondylitis (dated by TCRdb to 2017 to 2019). Receptor amplification or capture employed 5' RACE. Sequencing used an Illumina HiSeq 2500. TCRdb took the public reads, trimmed them with fastp at Q25, ran MiXCR for clone calling and kept in-frame beta chains. Rows with one shared CDR3 protein collapse into an entry with the most common genes and DNA. The sample table records a few hundred thousand distinct CDR3 sequences; around 19% of these occur just once. The ten largest make up less than 9% of the sample. Specimen: blood, either unsorted or a sorted T cell fraction (not recorded which). Receptor source: a male donor with ankylosing spondylitis or in good health (not recorded which).

In its sample, this clonotype was seen many times. The V call is TRBV5-5, the J call TRBJ2-3; D not certain. Between the trimmed V and J ends, which lost 3 bases and 4 bases, there was a span of 6 bases. This CDR3 has 12 amino acids. Germline CDR1 reads SGHKS; CDR2 reads YYEKEE (reference sequence). CDR3 DNA sequence: TGTGCCAGCAGCTCCCAGCCAGATACGCAGTATTTT. Amino acids: CASSSQPDTQYF.

This clonotype was counted between two and nine times. The chain recombines TRBV20-1 with TRBJ1-2; the D gene is possibly TRBD1 (6 bases). CDR1 and CDR2 from the germline V gene are DFQATT and SNEGSKA (reference sequence). V lost 5 bases, J lost 4 bases, and 17 bases lay in between. This CDR3 spans 14 amino acids. In nucleotides, the CDR3 is TGCAGTGCTCCAAAGGACAGCGGAGTCTATGGCTACACCTTC. This gives the protein CSAPKDSGVYGYTF.

This chain connects TRBV2 to TRBJ2-4, with unresolved D. V lost 7 bases and J lost 1, with 8 bases in between. This CDR3 comprises 13 residues. The germline CDR1 and CDR2 sequences are SNHLY and FYNNEI. The CDR3 loop is CASTVDAKNIQYF. In nucleotides, the CDR3 is TGTGCCAGCACGGTGGATGCCAAAAACATTCAGTACTTC.

This clonotype was seen a handful of times. The CDR3 region is CASTGGADTQYF. CDR3 DNA: TGTGCCAGCACCGGCGGTGCAGATACGCAGTATTTT. V usage is TRBV12-3 or TRBV12-4 and J usage is TRBJ2-3; D call uncertain. This CDR3 has 12 residues. V was shortened by 7 bases and J by 4 bases, with 9 bases between the two germline ends.

This clonotype showed up just a few times. V gene TRBV5-6 combines with J gene TRBJ2-3, with D maybe TRBD1 (5 bases). Germline CDR1 reads SGHDT; CDR2 reads YYEEEE. V was trimmed by 2 bases and J by 5 bases, leaving 9 bases between them. This CDR3 region has 13 residues. DNA of the CDR3: TGTGCCAGCAGCTTCAGGGAAGAAGATACGCAGTATTTT. Translated: CASSFREEDTQYF. Looking up the rest from reference TRBV5-6 and TRBJ2-3 gives the full variable domain: DAGVTQSPTHLIKTRGQQVTLRCSPKSGHDTVSWYQQALGQGPQFIFQYYEEEERQRGNFPDRFSGHQFPNYSSELNVNALLLGDSALYLCASSFREEDTQYFGPGTRLTVL.

This clonotype was counted ten times or more. The chain links TRBV10-3 to TRBJ2-5, with D possibly matching TRBD1 (6 bases). Germline CDR1 is ENHRY and CDR2 is SYGVKD. This CDR3 comprises 13 residues. V lost 4 bases and J lost 2, with 8 bases in between. CDR3 protein: CAISGRGQETQYF. The DNA for the CDR3 is TGTGCCATCAGTGGTAGGGGGCAAGAGACCCAGTACTTC.

The sample holds a few counts of this clonotype. This sequence joins TRBV12-3 or TRBV12-4 and TRBJ1-1; no clear D gene. Trimming pared 2 bases from V and 2 bases from J, leaving 6 bases between. This CDR3 contains 13 residues. The CDR3 DNA is TGTGCCAGCAGTTTACCAGTTAACACTGAAGCTTTCTTT. It specifies CASSLPVNTEAFF.

CDR3 loop: CASSLTGKGRNEQFF. CDR3 DNA: TGTGCCAGCAGTTTAACAGGGAAGGGGCGCAATGAGCAGTTCTTC. The genes are TRBV12-3 or TRBV12-4 and TRBJ2-1, with D perhaps TRBD1 (6 bases). The CDR3 consists of 15 residues. V shed 2 bases and J shed 6 bases, with 14 bases lying between them.

This clonotype was detected a few times. V usage is TRBV7-9 and J usage is TRBJ2-1; D is ambiguous. The CDR3 loop spans 14 amino acids. The V and J ends lost 6 bases and 7 bases respectively, with 16 bases between them. CDR1 and CDR2 (germline): SEHNR, FQNEAQ (reference sequence). DNA of the CDR3: TGTGCCAGCAGATGGGCCAGTATCGGAAATGAGCAGTTCTTC. This sequence encodes CASRWASIGNEQFF.

The chain combines TRBV24-1 with TRBJ2-3, with 8 positions matching TRBD1. V gave up 4 bases and J gave up 4 bases; unmatched junction bases: 9. The CDR3 is made up of 16 amino acids. Germline CDR1 and CDR2: KGHDR and SFDVKD. CDR3 bases: TGTGCCACCAGTGACCCTGACAGGGGATGGGCAGATACGCAGTATTTT. It codes for CATSDPDRGWADTQYF.

The chain employs TRBV3-1 and TRBJ1-4; D is uncertain. CDR1 is LGHDT, CDR2 YNNKEL, per germline (reference sequence). This CDR3 contains 16 residues. The V end lost 1 base, the J end lost 8 bases, and 17 bases lay between the germline ends. CDR3 nucleotides: TGTGCCAGCAGCCAAGGCCACACACGAAGAGTCGAAAAACTGTTTTTT. Translation: CASSQGHTRRVEKLFF.

Comment on this clonotype: Being one base from a much bigger clone, this may be a read error. The chain links TRBV28 to TRBJ1-2; no firm D call. The CDR3 contains 18 residues. Germline loops: CDR1 MDHEN, CDR2 SYDVKM. The CDR3: CASSLRDPYEVSDYVYTF. The CDR3 DNA reads TGTGCCAGCAGTTTACGCGATCCTTATGAGGTATCGGATTATGTCTACACCTTC.

This clonotype was seen many times. J is TRBJ1-6 and V is TRBV20-1; 9 bases agree with TRBD1. The CDR3 is 18 residues long. Germline V lookup: CDR1 DFQATT, CDR2 SNEGSKA (reference sequence). With V trimmed by 5 bases and J by 13 bases, 24 bases remained unmatched. The CDR3 region has the DNA TGCAGTGCTGTCCGGGACAGGGATATCAGTGGGAAAACGGCGCCCCTCCACTTT. Its protein product is CSAVRDRDISGKTAPLHF.

This clonotype showed up just a few times. The gene calls are TRBV20-1 and TRBJ2-3; possibly TRBD1 for D (6 bases). The germline CDR1 and CDR2 sequences are DFQATT and SNEGSKA (reference sequence). V lost 0 bases to trimming and J lost 3 bases, with 10 bases between them. The CDR3 contains 14 residues. CDR3 amino acids: CSARDKRGTDTQYF. CDR3 DNA: TGCAGTGCTAGAGATAAGAGGGGGACAGATACGCAGTATTTT.

This clonotype was counted between two and nine times. The gene calls are TRBV5-1 and TRBJ2-6; tentative D call: TRBD2 (6 bases). The germline V gene has CDR1 SGHRS and CDR2 YFSETQ. Trimming took 2 bases from V and 0 from J, leaving 15 bases between them. The CDR3 is made up of 18 amino acids. CDR3 loop: CASSFTPSASSGANVLTF. CDR3 sequence (DNA): TGCGCCAGCAGCTTTACTCCTAGCGCCTCCTCTGGGGCCAACGTCCTGACTTTC.

V usage is TRBV5-1 and J usage is TRBJ2-2; no firm D call. V was shortened by 7 bases and J by 2 bases, with 9 bases between the two germline ends. Germline CDR1 reads SGHRS; CDR2 reads YFSETQ. The CDR3 is made up of 13 amino acids. The CDR3 region is CASEAGNTGELFF. The DNA of the CDR3 is TGCGCCAGCGAGGCCGGTAACACCGGGGAGCTGTTTTTT.

CDR3 loop: CSASSLPRGGARSDTQYF. The CDR3 DNA reads as TGCAGTGCTAGTTCACTCCCGAGGGGGGGGGCAAGGTCAGATACGCAGTATTTT. The chain couples TRBV20-1 to TRBJ2-3, with D tentatively TRBD2 (7 bases). V gave up 3 bases and J gave up 4 bases, with 26 bases separating them. CDR1 DFQATT and CDR2 SNEGSKA come from the germline V gene (reference sequence). There are 18 residues in the CDR3.

The V gene is TRBV7-3, the J gene TRBJ2-7; the match to TRBD1 covers 8 bases. In germline, CDR1 is SGHTA, CDR2 FQGTGA. The CDR3 totals 14 residues. J was trimmed by 5 bases and V by 4 bases; bases with no gene match: 7. The CDR3 bases are TGTGCCAGCAGCTCCTTTGGCAGGGGGCACGAGCAGTACGTC. Translating gives CASSSFGRGHEQYV.

The rearrangement uses TRBV7-2 and TRBJ1-1; 7 bases match TRBD1. Germline-derived CDR1 and CDR2 are SGHTA and FQGNSA. V was clipped by 6 bases and J by 1 base; unmatched bases: 8. This CDR3 region has 15 residues. CDR3: CASSPTTGTNTEAFF. The CDR3 DNA reads TGTGCCAGCAGTCCAACGACAGGGACGAACACTGAAGCTTTCTTT.

This clonotype was counted between two and nine times. The rearrangement links TRBV13 to TRBJ2-1; 7 bases line up with TRBD2. The germline gives CDR1 PRHDT, CDR2 FYEKMQ (reference sequence). V lost 3 bases, J lost 7 bases, and 6 bases stayed unmatched. The CDR3 covers 14 residues. In nucleotides, the CDR3 is TGTGCCAGCAGCTTGGGCAGGGAGGGTAATGAGCAGTTCTTC. It yields the protein CASSLGREGNEQFF. Full variable domain (remainder filled in from reference TRBV13 and TRBJ2-1): AAGVIQSPRHLIKEKRETATLKCYPIPRHDTVYWYQQGPGQDPQFLISFYEKMQSDKGSIPDRFSAQQFSDYHSELNMSSLELGDSALYFCASSLGREGNEQFFGPGTRLTVL.

This clonotype has just a few counts. The genes are TRBV20-1 and TRBJ2-3, with TRBD2 matching over 12 bases. The CDR3 has 17 amino acids. After removal of 0 bases from V and 4 bases from J, the junction contained 8 bases not matched to a gene. Germline V CDR1 and CDR2: DFQATT, SNEGSKA (reference sequence). The DNA for the CDR3 is TGCAGTGCTAGAGATTGGCTAGCGGGAGGGCCCGCAGATACGCAGTATTTT. Residues: CSARDWLAGGPADTQYF.

The chain uses TRBV3-1 and TRBJ2-1; D remains ambiguous. Trimming shortened V by 1 base and J by 5 bases, and 18 bases separated the two germline ends. The CDR3 consists of 17 residues. Germline CDR1 is LGHDT and CDR2 is YNNKEL (reference sequence). The CDR3 reads CASSQVWESQVDNEQFF. CDR3 sequence (DNA): TGTGCCAGCAGCCAAGTCTGGGAAAGTCAGGTCGACAATGAGCAGTTCTTC.

In its sample, this clonotype was seen many times. The chain carries TRBV15 and TRBJ1-1; D is possibly TRBD1 (5 bases). The CDR3 covers 15 residues. Germline loops: CDR1 LNHNV, CDR2 YYDKDF (reference sequence). V dropped 0 bases and J dropped 4 bases, with 12 bases sitting between them. The chain's CDR3 is CATSRDPSRVTEAFF. The CDR3 coding sequence is TGTGCCACCAGCAGAGATCCAAGCAGGGTCACTGAAGCTTTCTTT.

The rearrangement joins TRBV6-4 to TRBJ2-3; TRBD1 agrees at 7 bases. The CDR3 covers 14 residues. Germline V gives CDR1 MRHNA, CDR2 SNTAGT. Trimming cost V 0 bases and J 4 bases; bases outside gene matches: 1. CDR3 in amino acids: CASSDSQGADTQYF. CDR3 sequence (DNA): TGTGCCAGCAGTGACTCGCAGGGGGCAGATACGCAGTATTTT.

This chain uses TRBV10-3 with TRBJ2-2; D assignment may be TRBD1 or TRBD2 (5 bases each). Germline CDR1 reads ENHRY; CDR2 reads SYGVKD. CDR3 length: 13 residues. Trimming stripped 6 bases from V and 7 bases from J, with 12 bases between. In DNA form, the CDR3 reads TGTGCCATCAGCCCGGGGCCAGGCGGGGAGCTGTTTTTT. The encoded protein is CAISPGPGGELFF.